One sample yielded the 11 T cell receptor beta chains listed below, sequenced in a study of blood T cell repertoires in COVID-19. The repertoire was sequenced with immunoSEQ multiplex PCR; TCRdb's copy has only in-frame clones and lacks some. The sample shows 200,000 to 300,000 clones, approximately 88% of them seen only once. The sample was PBMCs or T cells enriched from blood (not recorded which). The receptors shown here come from a woman in her 40s with acute COVID-19.

The rearrangement joins TRBV4-3 to TRBJ1-4; 9 bases agree with TRBD1. J gave up 5 bases and V 0 bases, and 7 bases lay outside the gene matches. Germline CDR1 reads LGHNA; CDR2 reads YSLEER. This CDR3 comprises 17 residues. The CDR3 here is CASSQESPGTGNEKLFF. CDR3 in DNA: TGCGCCAGCAGCCAAGAAAGTCCCGGGACAGGGAATGAAAAACTGTTTTTT.

This clone was detected once. The V gene is TRBV10-3, the J gene TRBJ1-1; D remains ambiguous. The germline V gene has CDR1 ENHRY and CDR2 SYGVKD. Trimming removed 0 bases from V and 3 bases from J, with 11 bases in between. The CDR3 loop spans 15 amino acids. The chain's CDR3 is CAISESRQLDTEAFF. DNA of the CDR3: TGTGCCATCAGTGAGTCACGACAACTTGACACTGAAGCTTTCTTT.

The chain has TRBV5-6 and TRBJ1-1, with D uncertain. Between the trimmed V and J ends, which lost 4 bases and 6 bases, there was a span of 10 bases. The CDR3 runs to 12 residues. CDR1 is SGHDT, CDR2 YYEEEE, per germline. The CDR3 here is CASSQRPAEAFF. CDR3 nucleotides: TGTGCCAGCAGCCAGCGACCCGCTGAAGCTTTCTTT.

The rearrangement links TRBV29-1 to TRBJ1-1; D perhaps matches TRBD1 (6 bases). Germline V lookup: CDR1 SQVTM, CDR2 ANQGSEA. V was pared by 3 bases and J by 4 bases, with 12 bases between. CDR3 length equals 13 residues. This chain's CDR3 is CSVEHREFTEAFF. CDR3 nucleotide sequence: TGCAGCGTTGAGCACAGGGAATTCACTGAAGCTTTCTTT.

The rearrangement links TRBV6-4 to TRBJ2-1; 10 positions agree with TRBD2. The V and J ends lost 6 bases and 3 bases, in that order; junction bases with no gene match: 5. The V gene's germline CDR1 is MRHNA and CDR2 SNTAGT. The CDR3 has 15 amino acids. CDR3 sequence: CASSATSGDYNEQFF. The CDR3 nucleotides read TGTGCCAGCAGCGCTACTAGCGGGGACTACAATGAGCAGTTCTTC.

This chain's CDR3 is CASTSGTVGTEAFF. The CDR3 bases are TGTGCCAGCACCTCAGGGACTGTTGGCACTGAAGCTTTCTTT. The chain carries TRBV2 and TRBJ1-1, with D tentatively TRBD1 (5 bases). Germline assignment: CDR1 SNHLY and CDR2 FYNNEI. V shed 7 bases and J shed 4 bases, with 16 bases lying between them. The CDR3 contains 14 residues.

The J gene is TRBJ2-2, the V gene TRBV3-1 (or the pseudogene TRBV3-2), with TRBD1 matching 9 bases. The CDR3 covers 16 residues. V was pared by 2 bases and J by 6 bases, with 7 bases of the junction left unmatched. Germline loops: CDR1 LGHDT, CDR2 YNNKEL (reference sequence). CDR3 residues: CASSQIGQGYPGELFF. In DNA, the CDR3 is TGTGCCAGCAGCCAAATAGGACAGGGGTATCCCGGGGAGCTGTTTTTT.

The chain carries TRBV2 and TRBJ1-2, with TRBD1 matching 9 bases. Germline V gives CDR1 SNHLY, CDR2 FYNNEI. V gave up 6 bases and J gave up 6 bases; unmatched junction bases: 8. The CDR3 is made up of 14 amino acids. CDR3 sequence: CASSDPGQGDGYTF. The CDR3 DNA is TGTGCCAGCAGCGACCCGGGACAGGGCGATGGCTACACCTTC.

This clone was counted a single time. The gene calls are TRBV6-2 or TRBV6-3 and TRBJ1-1, with 7 bases matching TRBD1. Germline lookup yields CDR1 MNHEY and CDR2 SVGEGT. V lost 5 bases and J lost 5; bases outside the gene matches: 8. The CDR3 runs 14 residues. The CDR3 DNA is TGTGCCAGCAGTGGCAGACAGGGAAGAACTGAAGCTTTCTTT. Residues: CASSGRQGRTEAFF.

This chain joins TRBV19 and TRBJ1-3; D unclear. Per germline, CDR1 LNHDA and CDR2 SQIVND (reference sequence). Between the trimmed V and J ends, which lost 5 bases and 0 bases, there was a span of 11 bases. CDR3 length: 15 residues. The CDR3 region is CASSPGLISGNTIYF. In DNA, the CDR3 is TGTGCCAGTAGTCCAGGACTGATCTCTGGAAACACCATATATTTT.

The chain uses TRBV7-8 and TRBJ2-5; 9 nucleotides line up with TRBD2. The germline V gene encodes CDR1 SGHVS and CDR2 FQNEAQ. The CDR3 has 16 amino acids. V shed 4 bases, J shed 2 bases, and the junction held 8 bases outside the gene matches. CDR3 sequence reads: CASSWGATSGQETQYF. DNA for the CDR3: TGTGCCAGCAGCTGGGGCGCCACTAGCGGGCAAGAGACCCAGTACTTC.